This T cell receptor (beta chain) was found in a study of blood T cell repertoires in COVID-19. This CDR3 is built from 14 residues. The germline CDR1 and CDR2 sequences are LNHDA and SQIVND (reference sequence). V lost 5 bases to trimming and J lost 6 bases, with 13 bases between them. The protocol was immunoSEQ multiplex PCR, while the TCRdb copy is restricted to in-frame clones and leaves out a portion. The table includes some 490,000 clones, less than 90% detected once. The receptor's source is an older woman who had recovered from COVID-19. V is TRBV19 and J is TRBJ1-4; the D gene is possibly TRBD1 (5 bases). Sequences were obtained from PBMCs or T cells enriched from blood (not recorded which). CDR3 protein: CASSLLAGYEKLFF. The CDR3 coding sequence is TGTGCCAGTAGTCTACTGGCAGGGTATGAAAAACTGTTTTTT.